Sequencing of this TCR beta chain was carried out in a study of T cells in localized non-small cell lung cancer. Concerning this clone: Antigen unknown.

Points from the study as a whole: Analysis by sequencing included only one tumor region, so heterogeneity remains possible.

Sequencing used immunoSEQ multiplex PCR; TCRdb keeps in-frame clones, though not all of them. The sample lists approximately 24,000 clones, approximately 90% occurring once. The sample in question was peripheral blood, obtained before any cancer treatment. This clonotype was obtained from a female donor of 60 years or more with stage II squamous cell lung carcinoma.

The CDR3 loop is CASSPGQGGEKLFF. CDR3 bases: TGTGCCAGCTCACCGGGGCAGGGGGGCGAAAAACTGTTTTTT. The chain combines TRBV18 with TRBJ1-4, with 7 bases lining up with TRBD1. Germline CDR1 reads KGHSH; CDR2 reads LQKENI. The ends lost 3 bases at V and 8 bases at J; junction bases unmatched: 6. CDR3 length: 14 residues. The complete variable domain, with remaining parts taken from reference TRBV18 and TRBJ1-4, reads NAGVMQNPRHLVRRRGQEARLRCSPMKGHSHVYWYRQLPEEGLKFMVYLQKENIIDESGMPKERFSAEFPKEGPSILRIQQVVRGDSAAYFCASSPGQGGEKLFFGSGTQLSVL.